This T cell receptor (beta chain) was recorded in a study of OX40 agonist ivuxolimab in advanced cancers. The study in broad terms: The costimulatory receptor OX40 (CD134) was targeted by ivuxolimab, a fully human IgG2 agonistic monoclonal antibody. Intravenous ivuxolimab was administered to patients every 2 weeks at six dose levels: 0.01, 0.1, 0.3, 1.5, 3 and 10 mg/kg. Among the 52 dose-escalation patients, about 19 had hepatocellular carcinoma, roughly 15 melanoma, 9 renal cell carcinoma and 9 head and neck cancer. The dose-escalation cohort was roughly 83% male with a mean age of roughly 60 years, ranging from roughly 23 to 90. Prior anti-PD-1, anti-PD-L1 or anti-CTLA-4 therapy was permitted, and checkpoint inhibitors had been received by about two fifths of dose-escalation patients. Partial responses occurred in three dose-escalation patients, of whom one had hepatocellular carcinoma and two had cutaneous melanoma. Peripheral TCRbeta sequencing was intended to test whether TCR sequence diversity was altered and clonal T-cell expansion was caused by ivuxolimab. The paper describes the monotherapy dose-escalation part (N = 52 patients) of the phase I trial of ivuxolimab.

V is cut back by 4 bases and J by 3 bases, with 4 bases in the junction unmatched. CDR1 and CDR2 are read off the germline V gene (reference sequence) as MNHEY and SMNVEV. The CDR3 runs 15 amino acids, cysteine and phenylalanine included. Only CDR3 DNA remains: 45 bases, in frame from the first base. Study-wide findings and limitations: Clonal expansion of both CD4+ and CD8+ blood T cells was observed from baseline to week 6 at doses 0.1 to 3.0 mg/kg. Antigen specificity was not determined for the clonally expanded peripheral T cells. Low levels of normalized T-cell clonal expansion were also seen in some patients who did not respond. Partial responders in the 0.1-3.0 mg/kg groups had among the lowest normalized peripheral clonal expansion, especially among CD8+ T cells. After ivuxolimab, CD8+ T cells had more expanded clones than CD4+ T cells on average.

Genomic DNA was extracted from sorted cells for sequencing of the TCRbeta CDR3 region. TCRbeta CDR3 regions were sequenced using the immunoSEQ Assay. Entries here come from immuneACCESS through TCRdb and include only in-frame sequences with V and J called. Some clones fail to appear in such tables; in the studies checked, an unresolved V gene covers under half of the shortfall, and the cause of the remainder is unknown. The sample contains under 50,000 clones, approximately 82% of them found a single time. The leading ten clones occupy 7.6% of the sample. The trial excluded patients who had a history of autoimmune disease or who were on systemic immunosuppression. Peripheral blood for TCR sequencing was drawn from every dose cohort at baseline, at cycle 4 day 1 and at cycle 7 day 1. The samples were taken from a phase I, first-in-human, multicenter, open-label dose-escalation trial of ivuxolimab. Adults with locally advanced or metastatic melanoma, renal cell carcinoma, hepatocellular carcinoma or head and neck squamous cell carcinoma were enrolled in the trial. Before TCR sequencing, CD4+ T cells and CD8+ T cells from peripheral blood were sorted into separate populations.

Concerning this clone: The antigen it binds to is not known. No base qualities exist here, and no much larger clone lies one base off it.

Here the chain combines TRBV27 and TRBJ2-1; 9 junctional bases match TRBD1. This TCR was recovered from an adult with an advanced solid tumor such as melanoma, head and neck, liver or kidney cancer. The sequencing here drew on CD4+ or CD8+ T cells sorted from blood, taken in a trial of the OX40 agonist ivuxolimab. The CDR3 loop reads CASSSGQGHYNEQFF. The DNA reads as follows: TGTGCCAGCAGTTCGGGACAGGGACACTACAATGAGCAGTTCTTC.